These T cell receptor beta chains were read from a single sample in a study of cytomegalovirus exposure and HLA in healthy donors. Clones were sequenced by immunoSEQ multiplex PCR, and TCRdb holds only the in-frame ones, with some missing. The data show 140,000 or so clones, with approximately 90% seen just once and approximately 0.7% held by the top ten. The sample consisted of PBMCs. The source is a young man in good health and CMV-seronegative. Both conserved end residues are part of each CDR3. D genes are given only for firm matches. Size tells how often a clone was seen (once, few, many) or the class of an expanded clone, and some rows leave it out.

.	TRBV9	TRBJ1-1	.	TGTGCCAGCAGCGTAGTGGGAGGTGAAGCTTTCTTT	CASSVVGGEAFF
.	TRBV5-1	TRBJ2-5	TRBD2	TGCGCCAGCAGCTCCTACCTAAGGACTAGCGGGCCAGAGACCCAGTACTTC	CASSSYLRTSGPETQYF
.	TRBV10-2	TRBJ1-2	.	TGCGCCAGCAGTGAGGAGGACTGGCCTGGTGGCTACACCTTC	CASSEEDWPGGYTF
.	TRBV30	TRBJ1-5	.	TGTGCCTGGAGTGGCGGGGCCGGCAATCAGCCCCAGCATTTT	CAWSGGAGNQPQHF
.	TRBV11-2	TRBJ1-5	.	TGTGCCAGCAATTACGAAAGAGGCAGTATACCTAATAGCAATCAGCCCCAGCATTTT	CASNYERGSIPNSNQPQHF
once	TRBV15	TRBJ1-2	TRBD1	TGTGCCACCAGCAGAGATCCGGGACAGGGTTCTGGCTACACCTTC	CATSRDPGQGSGYTF
.	TRBV11-2	TRBJ2-3	TRBD2	TGTGCCAGCAGCCCCCCCGGGGGGGCAAGGGATACGCAGTATTTT	CASSPPGGARDTQYF
.	TRBV18	TRBJ2-1	.	TGTGCCAGCTCACCGGTGTACGGGGACAATGAGCAGTTCTTC	CASSPVYGDNEQFF
.	TRBV6-1	TRBJ2-7	TRBD2	TGTGCCAGCAGTGAAGTTGGTCGGGGGGACGGGTACTTC	CASSEVGRGDGYF
.	TRBV10-3	TRBJ1-4	TRBD1	TGTGCCATCAGCCATGACAGGGGAAATGAAAAACTGTTTTTT	CAISHDRGNEKLFF